The clone carrying this T cell receptor (beta chain) was counted between two and nine times. The V gene lost 4 bases and the J gene lost 7 bases, with 11 bases spanning the gap. This CDR3 has 13 residues. Germline loops: CDR1 SGHRS, CDR2 YFSETQ. This sample stems from a study of beta chain features in type 1 diabetes. Stem cell-like memory, regulatory, central memory and naive CD4+ cells were sorted via CD45RO/CCR7/CD25/CD127/CD95/CD27. Every bit of the isolated RNA underwent reverse transcription, so sequencing read expressed TCRB transcripts. Sequencing of naive, central memory and regulatory T cell samples gave an average of roughly 3.5 million reads. Libraries were prepared by immunoSEQ multiplex PCR; TCRdb keeps only in-frame clonotypes and omits some of them. The sample lists about half a million clones, more than 9.5% occurring once.

This receptor was identified in a woman aged 18-29 years in good health. The chain recombines TRBV5-1 with TRBJ2-2; no reliable D call. Sequenced material: naive CD4+ T cells from blood. The CDR3 region is CASSVMGIGELFF. CDR3 bases: TGCGCCAGCAGCGTGATGGGAATCGGGGAGCTGTTTTTT.